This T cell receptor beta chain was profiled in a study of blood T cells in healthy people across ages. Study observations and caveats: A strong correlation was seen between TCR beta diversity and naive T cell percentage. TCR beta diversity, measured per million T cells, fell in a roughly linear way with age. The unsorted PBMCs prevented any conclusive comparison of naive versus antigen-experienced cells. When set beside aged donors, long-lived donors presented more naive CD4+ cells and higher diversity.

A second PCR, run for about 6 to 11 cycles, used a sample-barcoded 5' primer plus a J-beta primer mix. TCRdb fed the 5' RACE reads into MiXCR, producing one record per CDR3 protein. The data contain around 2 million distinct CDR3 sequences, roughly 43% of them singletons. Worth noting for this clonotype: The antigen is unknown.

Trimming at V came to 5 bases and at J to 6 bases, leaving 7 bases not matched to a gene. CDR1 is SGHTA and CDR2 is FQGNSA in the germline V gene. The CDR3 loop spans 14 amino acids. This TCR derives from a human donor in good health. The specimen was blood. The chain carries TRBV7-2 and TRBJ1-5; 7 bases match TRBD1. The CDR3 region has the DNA TGTGCCAGCAGCAACACAGGGGAGGTTCAGCCCCAGCATTTT. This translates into CASSNTGEVQPQHF.